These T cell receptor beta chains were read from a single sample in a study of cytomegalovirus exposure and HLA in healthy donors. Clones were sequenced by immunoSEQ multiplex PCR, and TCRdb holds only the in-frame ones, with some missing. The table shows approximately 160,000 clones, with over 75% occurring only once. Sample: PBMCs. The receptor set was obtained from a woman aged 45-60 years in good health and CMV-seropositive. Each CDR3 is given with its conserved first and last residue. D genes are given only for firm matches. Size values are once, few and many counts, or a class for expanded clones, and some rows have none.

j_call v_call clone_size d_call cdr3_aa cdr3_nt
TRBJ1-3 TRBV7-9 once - CASSLDAGWAGNTIYF TGTGCCAGCAGCTTAGACGCAGGGTGGGCTGGAAACACCATATATTTT
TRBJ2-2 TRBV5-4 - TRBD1 CASSHDRGTGELFF TGTGCCAGCAGCCACGACAGGGGGACCGGGGAGCTGTTTTTT
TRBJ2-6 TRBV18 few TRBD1 CASSPPDRVAGANVLTF TGTGCCAGCTCACCACCGGACAGGGTGGCTGGGGCCAACGTCCTGACTTTC
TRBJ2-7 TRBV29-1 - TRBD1 CSVIKPGQGTYEQYF TGCAGCGTGATCAAACCGGGACAGGGCACCTACGAGCAGTACTTC
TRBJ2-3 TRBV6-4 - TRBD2 CASSEDSGASTDTQYF TGTGCCAGCAGTGAGGATAGCGGGGCTAGCACAGATACGCAGTATTTT
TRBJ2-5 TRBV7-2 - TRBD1 CASSLEVRGSETQYF TGTGCCAGCAGCTTAGAGGTCAGGGGGTCGGAGACCCAGTACTTC
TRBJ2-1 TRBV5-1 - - CASSLSEANNEQFF TGCGCCAGCAGCCTCTCCGAGGCCAACAATGAGCAGTTCTTC
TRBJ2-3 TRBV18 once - CASSPPRDLGTDTQYF TGTGCCAGCTCACCACCCCGGGACTTAGGGACAGATACGCAGTATTTT
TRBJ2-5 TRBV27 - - CASRDFNSGTQYF TGTGCCAGCCGGGACTTTAATTCGGGGACCCAGTACTTC
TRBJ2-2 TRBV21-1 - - CASRQGTHNINTGELFF TGTGCCAGCCGACAGGGGACCCACAATATCAACACCGGGGAGCTGTTTTTT
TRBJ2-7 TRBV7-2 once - CASSLFGADEQYF TGTGCCAGCAGCTTATTCGGAGCGGACGAGCAGTACTTC
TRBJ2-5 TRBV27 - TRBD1 CASRTGEYQETQYF TGTGCCAGCAGGACAGGGGAGTACCAAGAGACCCAGTACTTC
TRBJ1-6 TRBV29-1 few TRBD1 CSVSEAGTENSPLHF TGCAGCGTTAGTGAGGCCGGGACAGAGAATTCACCCCTCCACTTT
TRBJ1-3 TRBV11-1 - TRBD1 CASSADRGNTIYF TGTGCCAGCAGCGCGGACAGGGGAAACACCATATATTTT
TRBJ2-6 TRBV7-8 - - CASSRSHSGANVLTF TGTGCCAGCAGCCGGTCGCACTCTGGGGCCAACGTCCTGACTTTC
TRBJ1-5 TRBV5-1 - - CASSLTTNSNQPQHF TGCGCCAGCAGCTTGACAACTAATAGCAATCAGCCCCAGCATTTT